The 21 T cell receptor beta chains below all came from one sample that was sequenced in a study of cytomegalovirus exposure and HLA in healthy donors. PCR was performed using 60 Vbeta and 13 Jbeta primers. Measured with immunoSEQ multiplex PCR; TCRdb has only the in-frame clones, and not every one. The sample holds roughly 140,000 clones, approximately 78% seen once. The sample comprised PBMCs. These receptors came from a woman aged 40 to 55 in good health and CMV-seropositive.

The chain combines TRBV28 with TRBJ1-2; 10 nucleotides agree with TRBD1. Germline-derived CDR1 and CDR2 are MDHEN and SYDVKM. The V gene end was trimmed by 5 bases and the J gene end by 5 bases; junction bases not matched to a gene: 8. The CDR3 is 15 amino acids. CDR3 region: CASSTTGTGEYGYTF. In nucleotides, the CDR3 is TGTGCCAGCAGTACCACCGGGACAGGGGAGTATGGCTACACCTTC.

This clone has more than one count but fewer than ten. The rearrangement links TRBV5-1 to TRBJ2-7; 8 positions match TRBD2. The germline V gene encodes CDR1 SGHRS and CDR2 YFSETQ. Trimming removed 1 base from V and 4 bases from J; junction bases left unmatched: 10. The CDR3 sequence is 16 residues long. The CDR3 DNA reads TGCGCCAGCAGCTTGATAAGCGGGGGCGCGAGGTACGAGCAGTACTTC. Translating gives CASSLISGGARYEQYF.

The chain recombines TRBV6-6 with TRBJ1-2, with D possibly TRBD1 on 5 matching bases. The CDR3 runs to 13 residues. Germline V gene lookup returns CDR1 MNHNY and CDR2 SVGAGI (reference sequence). Trimming removed 2 bases from V and 7 bases from J, with 11 bases in between. This chain's CDR3 is CASSYVGEGGYTF. As DNA, the CDR3 is TGTGCCAGCAGTTACGTAGGGGAGGGTGGCTACACCTTC.

This clone is deemed medium-sized (0.01 to 0.1%). CDR3 amino acids: CASSPGTSGSTGANVLTF. The CDR3 region has the DNA TGTGCCAGCAGCCCCGGGACTAGCGGGAGCACCGGGGCCAACGTCCTGACTTTC. The chain employs TRBV4-2 and TRBJ2-6; 14 nucleotides align to TRBD2. Germline CDR1 and CDR2: LGHNA and YNFKEQ. With V trimmed by 4 bases and J by 4 bases, 6 bases remained unmatched. This CDR3 is built from 18 residues.

The chain combines TRBV19 with TRBJ2-1, with 13 bases fitting TRBD2. Germline values: CDR1 LNHDA, CDR2 SQIVND (reference sequence). V lost 5 bases to trimming and J lost 10 bases; unmatched junction nucleotides: 8. This CDR3 has 15 amino acids. CDR3 amino acids: CASSLGLAGVSEQFF. For the CDR3, the DNA is TGTGCCAGTAGTCTCGGACTAGCGGGAGTAAGCGAGCAGTTCTTC.

V usage is TRBV6-6 and J usage is TRBJ2-2, with a tentative D call TRBD2 (5 bases). The CDR3 extends over 15 amino acids. Germline V gives CDR1 MNHNY, CDR2 SVGAGI (reference sequence). V lost 6 bases to trimming and J lost 4 bases, with 15 bases between them. CDR3: CASSRGGPGTGELFF. CDR3 sequence (DNA): TGTGCCAGCAGCCGCGGAGGCCCGGGCACCGGGGAGCTGTTTTTT.

The V and J genes are TRBV7-9 and TRBJ2-1; 10 bases fit TRBD1. The CDR3 length is 16 residues. V lost 2 bases to trimming and J lost 0 bases; unmatched junction nucleotides: 1. Germline V gives CDR1 SEHNR, CDR2 FQNEAQ (reference sequence). The CDR3: CASSLRTGGSYNEQFF. CDR3 nucleotides: TGTGCCAGCAGCTTACGGACAGGGGGCTCCTACAATGAGCAGTTCTTC. Using reference TRBV7-9 and TRBJ2-1 for the parts outside the CDR3, the full variable domain is DTGVSQNPRHKITKRGQNVTFRCDPISEHNRLYWYRQTLGQGPEFLTYFQNEAQLEKSRLLSDRFSAERPKGSFSTLEIQRTEQGDSAMYLCASSLRTGGSYNEQFFGPGTRLTVL.

The V and J genes are TRBV5-1 and TRBJ2-2; 10 bases match TRBD1. Losses at the gene ends were 4 bases for V and 4 bases for J; bases not matched to a gene: 4. The CDR3 is made up of 15 amino acids. Germline assignment: CDR1 SGHRS and CDR2 YFSETQ. The CDR3 here is CASSGGQGSTGELFF. CDR3 sequence (DNA): TGCGCCAGCAGCGGGGGACAGGGGAGCACCGGGGAGCTGTTTTTT.

This chain connects TRBV6-5 to TRBJ2-7; 8 bases match TRBD2. Germline V lookup: CDR1 MNHEY, CDR2 SVGAGI. The CDR3 is 14 amino acids. Unmatched junction bases numbered 5, after V lost 2 bases and J lost 5 bases. CDR3 in DNA: TGTGCCAGCAGTTACGGGACTAGTATCCACGAGCAGTACTTC. This gives the protein CASSYGTSIHEQYF.

This clone has just one count. The V and J genes are TRBV6-1 and TRBJ2-5; perhaps TRBD1 as D (5 bases). V gave up 3 bases and J gave up 1 base, with 12 bases separating them. The CDR3 runs to 15 residues. The germline V gene encodes CDR1 MNHNS and CDR2 SASEGT. In DNA form, the CDR3 reads TGTGCCAGCAGTGACCAAACAGGTTCCCAAGAGACCCAGTACTTC. The encoded protein is CASSDQTGSQETQYF.

CDR3 nucleotide sequence: TGTGCCAGCAACCGGGACAACAATCAGCCCCAGCATTTT. Translated: CASNRDNNQPQHF. The chain is built from TRBV2 and TRBJ1-5, with TRBD1 as a possible D gene (6 bases). Trimming pared 7 bases from V and 3 bases from J, leaving 10 bases between. Germline CDR1 SNHLY, CDR2 FYNNEI. CDR3 length: 13 amino acids.

The chain is built from TRBV18 and TRBJ2-5; a weak D match, TRBD2 (6 bases). Trimming cost V 2 bases and J 5 bases, with 9 bases left between them. This CDR3 comprises 13 residues. Germline assignment: CDR1 KGHSH and CDR2 LQKENI. The CDR3 protein is CASSPTSRETQYF. The CDR3 DNA reads TGTGCCAGCTCACCAACTAGCAGGGAGACCCAGTACTTC.

The chain couples TRBV6-1 to TRBJ2-7; 7 nucleotides align to TRBD1. Losses at the gene ends were 4 bases for V and 2 bases for J; bases not matched to a gene: 8. The CDR3 has 15 amino acids. From germline, CDR1 is MNHNS and CDR2 SASEGT. The CDR3 DNA reads as TGTGCCAGCAGTGTTGTCAGGGGGATGGCCTACGAGCAGTACTTC. Its protein product is CASSVVRGMAYEQYF.

The rearrangement links TRBV2 to TRBJ1-6; tentatively, D is TRBD1 (6 bases). The V end was cut by 1 base, the J end by 7 bases, with 14 bases between. Germline CDR1 reads SNHLY; CDR2 reads FYNNEI. This CDR3 has 16 amino acids. CDR3 coding DNA: TGTGCCAGCAGTGAAGAATCGACAGGAGTAAATTCACCCCTCCACTTT. Translation gives CASSEESTGVNSPLHF.

The rearrangement joins TRBV5-1 to TRBJ1-2, with TRBD1 as a possible D gene (5 bases). Trimming took 4 bases from V and 2 from J, leaving 15 bases between them. CDR3 length: 15 residues. Germline V CDR1 and CDR2: SGHRS, YFSETQ. CDR3 sequence: CASSPGGGWNYGYTF. CDR3 coding DNA: TGCGCCAGCAGCCCGGGCGGGGGTTGGAACTATGGCTACACCTTC. Together with reference TRBV5-1 and TRBJ1-2, the CDR3 gives the full variable domain: KAGVTQTPRYLIKTRGQQVTLSCSPISGHRSVSWYQQTPGQGLQFLFEYFSETQRNKGNFPGRFSGRQFSNSRSEMNVSTLELGDSALYLCASSPGGGWNYGYTFGSGTRLTVV.

This clone has more than one count but fewer than ten. The rearrangement uses TRBV28 and TRBJ1-4, with unresolved D. Trimming took 1 base from V and 5 from J, leaving 14 bases between them. Per the germline V gene, CDR1 is MDHEN and CDR2 is SYDVKM. The CDR3 has 16 amino acids. CDR3 region: CASSLSMEFGNEKLFF. Here the CDR3 DNA reads TGTGCCAGCAGTTTATCGATGGAGTTCGGGAATGAAAAACTGTTTTTT.

This sequence joins TRBV6-5 and TRBJ1-3; tentative D call: TRBD1 (5 bases). The ends were cut back, 5 bases at V and 0 bases at J, with 11 bases in the middle. This CDR3 is built from 15 residues. The germline gives CDR1 MNHEY, CDR2 SVGAGI. This CDR3 is CASSRDDSSGNTIYF. Here the CDR3 DNA reads TGTGCCAGCAGTAGGGATGACAGCTCTGGAAACACCATATATTTT.

The CDR3 is CAWSVLAGADTQYF. The CDR3 DNA is TGTGCCTGGAGTGTCCTAGCAGGCGCAGATACGCAGTATTTT. The rearrangement links TRBV30 to TRBJ2-3; perhaps TRBD2 as D (5 bases). The V gene lost 0 bases and the J gene lost 4 bases, with 11 bases spanning the gap. Germline CDR1 is GTSNPN and CDR2 is SVGIG (reference sequence). The CDR3 sequence is 14 residues long.

V and J are TRBV7-9 and TRBJ2-2; perhaps TRBD2 as D (6 bases). In germline, CDR1 is SEHNR, CDR2 FQNEAQ (reference sequence). The V gene lost 1 base and the J gene lost 7 bases, with 13 bases spanning the gap. The CDR3 spans 15 residues. In DNA, the CDR3 is TGTGCCAGCAGCTTAGACGGGGGAAGGGACGGGGAGCTGTTTTTT. It codes for CASSLDGGRDGELFF. Variable domain in full (rest from reference TRBV7-9 and TRBJ2-2): DTGVSQNPRHKITKRGQNVTFRCDPISEHNRLYWYRQTLGQGPEFLTYFQNEAQLEKSRLLSDRFSAERPKGSFSTLEIQRTEQGDSAMYLCASSLDGGRDGELFFGEGSRLTVL.

As DNA, the CDR3 is TGTGCCAGCAGTGTGGGGGACTACGGATCCTACGAGCAGTACTTC. It specifies CASSVGDYGSYEQYF. The chain employs TRBV2 and TRBJ2-5; 7 bases are shared with TRBD2. The better agreement between TRBJ2-7 and the DNA end casts doubt on the J call. Germline CDR1 SNHLY, CDR2 FYNNEI. This CDR3 contains 15 residues.

The V gene is TRBV9, the J gene TRBJ2-3, with D possibly matching TRBD2 (6 bases). The germline gives CDR1 SGDLS, CDR2 YYNGEE. CDR3 length: 17 residues. V was trimmed by 4 bases and J by 2 bases, leaving 20 bases between them. The CDR3 nucleotides are TGTGCCAGCAGCACCCAACCCTCCGGGACTTACACAGATACGCAGTATTTT. Encoded protein: CASSTQPSGTYTDTQYF.